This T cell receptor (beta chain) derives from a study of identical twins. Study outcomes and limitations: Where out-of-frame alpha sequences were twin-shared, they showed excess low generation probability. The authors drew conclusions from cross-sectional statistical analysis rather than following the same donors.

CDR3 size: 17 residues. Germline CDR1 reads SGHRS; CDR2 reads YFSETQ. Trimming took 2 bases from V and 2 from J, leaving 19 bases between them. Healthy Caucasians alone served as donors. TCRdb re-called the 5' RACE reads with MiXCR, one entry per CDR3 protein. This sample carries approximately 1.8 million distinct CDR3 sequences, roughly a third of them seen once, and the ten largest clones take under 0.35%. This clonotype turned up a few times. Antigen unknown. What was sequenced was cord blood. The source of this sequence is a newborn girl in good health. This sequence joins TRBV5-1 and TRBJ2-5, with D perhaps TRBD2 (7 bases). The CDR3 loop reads CASSFPLGGALQETQYF. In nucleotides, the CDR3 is TGCGCCAGCAGCTTCCCGTTGGGGGGGGCCCTACAAGAGACCCAGTACTTC.